Detailed here is one T cell receptor (beta chain). It lacks a known antigen. Base-call qualities are not available, and no considerably larger clone is one nucleotide away. The data originate from a study of blood T cell repertoires in COVID-19 (dated by TCRdb to about 2020). With regard to the full study: Samples covering the acute and convalescent phases of COVID-19 were provided by collaborators in the United States, Italy and Spain. The prospective study material was composed of cDNA or gDNA derived from T cells, B-cell-depleted T cells, or PBMCs. Subjects who had been exposed to COVID-19, were actively infected with it, or had recovered from it provided the deeply sampled blood TCRbeta repertoires that made up the dataset. The repertoires were released in a freely available public database intended as a resource for research on the immune response to SARS-CoV-2. Samples came from the ongoing ImmuneRACE study (first 160 participants) plus 1,254 subjects from 6 global collaborators. Nearly every sample came with metadata listing a de-identified subject ID, COVID-19 status, age in years and sex. Where available, HLA class I and class II types were taken from metadata supplied by the sample provider and were not determined by assay-based typing.

The full study reports these points: The quantity of clinical and demographic metadata differed by source and by participant and was supplied without curation.

TCRbeta CDR3 regions were amplified from genomic DNA using the immunoSEQ Assay, a bias-controlled multiplex PCR. Per the original workflow: Within the assay, amplification of reference gene primers was used to estimate how many nucleated cells each sample contained. Sequence reads were collapsed and filtered to measure the absolute abundance of every unique TCRbeta CDR3 rearrangement. For each sample, productive Simpson clonality was calculated as the square root of Simpson's diversity index over productive rearrangements. The source is immuneACCESS, and TCRdb retained only in-frame sequences with V and J called. Part of the clones is not carried over; for the studies checked, unresolved V genes explain less than half of this, and the remainder is unexplained. Clone size and V and J calls were adopted from that table, with D and trimming inferred from the DNA. The sample yields 85,000 to 100,000 clones; around 88% were counted once. The ten biggest clones cover approximately 16% of the sample.

One collaborating source in Seattle enrolled patients while the patients were actively infected and followed the patients over time throughout the course of disease. Each collaborating institution followed its own protocols to collect whole blood in K2EDTA tubes. Collaborator samples were shipped for TCRbeta analysis as frozen whole blood, isolated PBMCs, or DNA extracted from either sample type. This sequence originates from a woman aged 55 to 70 with COVID-19, enrolled during active disease. The sequencing input was peripheral blood.

The DNA is as follows: TGTGCCAGCTCACCTGGGGGGGGGAGTTTGAACACTGAAGCTTTCTTT. This encodes CASSPGGGSLNTEAFF. The rearrangement combines TRBV18 with TRBJ1-1; TRBD1 is possibly the D segment (5 matching bases). V is pared back by 3 bases and J by 0 bases, with 14 bases lying between the germline termini. From its cysteine to its phenylalanine, the CDR3 spans 16 amino acids. The only DNA kept is the CDR3, 48 bases in frame from the first base. The germline V gene encodes CDR1 KGHSH and CDR2 LQKENI.